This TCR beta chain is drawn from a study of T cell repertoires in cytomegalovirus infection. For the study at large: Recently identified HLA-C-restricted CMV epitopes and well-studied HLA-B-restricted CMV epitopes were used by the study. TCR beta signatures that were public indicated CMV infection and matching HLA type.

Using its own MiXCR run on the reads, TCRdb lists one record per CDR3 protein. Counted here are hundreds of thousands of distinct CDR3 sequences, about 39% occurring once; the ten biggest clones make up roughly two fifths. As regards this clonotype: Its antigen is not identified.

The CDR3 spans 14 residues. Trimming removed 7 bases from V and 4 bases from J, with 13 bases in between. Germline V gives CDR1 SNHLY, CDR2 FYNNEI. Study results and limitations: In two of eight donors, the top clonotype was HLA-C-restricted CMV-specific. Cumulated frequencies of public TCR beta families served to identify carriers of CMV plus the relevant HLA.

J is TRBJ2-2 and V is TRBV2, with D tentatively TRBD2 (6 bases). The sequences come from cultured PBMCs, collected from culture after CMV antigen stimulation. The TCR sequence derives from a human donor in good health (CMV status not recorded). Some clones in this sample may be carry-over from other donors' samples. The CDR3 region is CASMRDSGTGELFF. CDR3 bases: TGTGCCAGCATGAGGGACTCGGGCACCGGGGAGCTGTTTTTT.